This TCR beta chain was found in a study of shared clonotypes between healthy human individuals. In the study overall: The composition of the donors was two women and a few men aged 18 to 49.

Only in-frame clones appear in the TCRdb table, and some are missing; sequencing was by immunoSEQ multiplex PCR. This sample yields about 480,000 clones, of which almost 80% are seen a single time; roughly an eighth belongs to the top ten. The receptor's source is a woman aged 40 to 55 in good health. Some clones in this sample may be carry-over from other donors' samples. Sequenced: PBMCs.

CDR3 sequence: CASRPSGRASYEQYF. CDR3 DNA: TGCGCCAGCAGACCCAGCGGGAGGGCCTCCTACGAGCAGTACTTC. The genes are TRBV10-2 and TRBJ2-7, with 10 bases aligning to TRBD2. CDR3 length: 15 residues. V lost 6 bases and J lost 0; bases outside the gene matches: 5. CDR1 and CDR2 (germline): WSHSY, SAAADI.